This entry describes one T cell receptor (beta chain). The sample belongs to a study of blood T cell repertoires in COVID-19. Study background: Material from acute and convalescent COVID-19 was sourced from the United States, Italy and Spain. In each case, the material was cDNA or gDNA derived from T cells, B-cell-depleted T cells, or PBMCs.

Patients at the Seattle site were enrolled during active infection and followed longitudinally. Libraries were prepared by immunoSEQ multiplex PCR; TCRdb keeps only in-frame clonotypes and omits some of them. The sample consists of around 170,000 clones, about 81% of them appearing once. Germline CDR1 SQVTM, CDR2 ANQGSEA. This CDR3 spans 14 amino acids. Trimming removed 7 bases from V and 6 bases from J, with 18 bases in between. This chain uses TRBV29-1 with TRBJ1-4; D is uncertain. The receptor comes from a woman aged 80 or older with COVID-19, enrolled during active disease. The sample was peripheral blood. The CDR3 coding sequence is TGCAGCGCCATAGTAAGGGTTAGCGATGAAAAACTGTTTTTT. It codes for CSAIVRVSDEKLFF. The whole variable domain, filled in from reference TRBV29-1 and TRBJ1-4, reads SAVISQKPSRDICQRGTSLTIQCQVDSQVTMMFWYRQQPGQSLTLIATANQGSEATYESGFVIDKFPISRPNLTFSTLTVSNMSPEDSSIYLCSAIVRVSDEKLFFGSGTQLSVL.